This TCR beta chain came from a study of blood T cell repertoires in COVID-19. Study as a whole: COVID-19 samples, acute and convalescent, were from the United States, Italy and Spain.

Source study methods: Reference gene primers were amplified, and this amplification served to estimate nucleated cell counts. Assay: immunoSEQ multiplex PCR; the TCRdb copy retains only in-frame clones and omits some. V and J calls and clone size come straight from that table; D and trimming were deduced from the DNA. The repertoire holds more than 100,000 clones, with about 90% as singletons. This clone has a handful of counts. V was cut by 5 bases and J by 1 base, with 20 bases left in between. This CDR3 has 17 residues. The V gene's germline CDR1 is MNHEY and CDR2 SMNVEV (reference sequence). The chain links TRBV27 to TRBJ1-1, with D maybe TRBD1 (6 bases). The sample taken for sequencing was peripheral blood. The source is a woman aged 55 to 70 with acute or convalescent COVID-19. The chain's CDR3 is CASSLFGWGQGNTEAFF. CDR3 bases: TGTGCCAGCAGTCTCTTCGGTTGGGGGCAGGGGAACACTGAAGCTTTCTTT.